This is a list of T cell receptor beta chains from one sample in a study of cytomegalovirus exposure and HLA in healthy donors. The repertoire was sequenced with immunoSEQ multiplex PCR; TCRdb's copy has only in-frame clones and lacks some. The sample lists about 100,000 clones, roughly 78% occurring once. Sequenced sample: PBMCs. The receptors derive from a man aged 25 to 45 in good health and CMV-seronegative. The CDR3 runs from the conserved cysteine through the conserved F or W. The D gene is left open where the match is weak. Where a row states a size, it is once, few, many or the class of an expanded clone; other rows omit it.

DNA: TGTGCCAGCAGATCTGCGCCGGGACACAACTACGAGCAGTACTTC
CDR3: CASRSAPGHNYEQYF
V: TRBV6-5
D: NA
J: TRBJ2-7
size: NA

DNA: TGTGCCAGCACCCCGACAGCAACCTCCTACGAGCAGTACTTC
CDR3: CASTPTATSYEQYF
V: TRBV7-9
D: NA
J: TRBJ2-7
size: NA

DNA: TGTGCCAGCAGTGAAAGCAGGCAGACCTACGAGCAGTACTTC
CDR3: CASSESRQTYEQYF
V: TRBV6-1
D: NA
J: TRBJ2-7
size: once

DNA: TGCGCCAGCAGCTTGGCCTCGGAGAGCACAGATACGCAGTATTTT
CDR3: CASSLASESTDTQYF
V: TRBV5-1
D: NA
J: TRBJ2-3
size: once

DNA: TGTGCCAGCAGCCCCCAGAAGAGACAGACCAAAAACATTCAGTACTTC
CDR3: CASSPQKRQTKNIQYF
V: TRBV21-1
D: NA
J: TRBJ2-4
size: NA

DNA: TGCGCCAGCAGCTTGGCTCAGGGGGCCAAAAACATTCAGTACTTC
CDR3: CASSLAQGAKNIQYF
V: TRBV5-1
D: NA
J: TRBJ2-4
size: NA

DNA: TGTGCCAGCAGCTTACGACAGGGGGCGACTAACTATGGCTACACCTTC
CDR3: CASSLRQGATNYGYTF
V: TRBV7-9
D: TRBD1
J: TRBJ1-2
size: NA

DNA: TGTGCCAGCAGCTTACCCCCGACTAGCGGAAGCACAGATACGCAGTATTTT
CDR3: CASSLPPTSGSTDTQYF
V: TRBV13
D: TRBD2
J: TRBJ2-3
size: NA

DNA: TGTGCCAGCGGCCTGGGACTGCTCGATAATTCACCCCTCCACTTT
CDR3: CASGLGLLDNSPLHF
V: TRBV28
D: NA
J: TRBJ1-6
size: NA

DNA: TGTGCCAGCAGCGAAGCATCAGTGAATCAGCCCCAGCATTTT
CDR3: CASSEASVNQPQHF
V: TRBV6-1
D: NA
J: TRBJ1-5
size: NA

DNA: TGTGCCAGCAGCAAAGCGGGGAGGGGGGGAAGCAGCGACGAGCAGTACTTC
CDR3: CASSKAGRGGSSDEQYF
V: TRBV21-1
D: NA
J: TRBJ2-7
size: NA

DNA: TGTGCCACCAGCAGAGGGGCGAGCTACGAGCAGTACTTC
CDR3: CATSRGASYEQYF
V: TRBV15
D: NA
J: TRBJ2-7
size: NA

DNA: TGTGCCAGCACTCCCGGGACTAGCGGGGACAATGAGCAGTTCTTC
CDR3: CASTPGTSGDNEQFF
V: TRBV27
D: TRBD2
J: TRBJ2-1
size: NA

DNA: TGTGCCAGCAGCCAAGATACTAGCGGGAGTACGGATACGCAGTATTTT
CDR3: CASSQDTSGSTDTQYF
V: TRBV4-2
D: TRBD2
J: TRBJ2-3
size: NA

DNA: TGTGCCAGCAGTCTCGCTATTCCCGCCGCCCTACGATCCTACGAGCAGTACTTC
CDR3: CASSLAIPAALRSYEQYF
V: TRBV7-2
D: NA
J: TRBJ2-7
size: NA

DNA: TGTGCCAGCAGTGAGAGGCAGGGGGCGTTCAATGAGCAGTTCTTC
CDR3: CASSERQGAFNEQFF
V: TRBV2
D: TRBD1
J: TRBJ2-1
size: NA

DNA: TGTGCCAGCAGCTTAGCTGAGACAGGCAATCAGCCCCAGCATTTT
CDR3: CASSLAETGNQPQHF
V: TRBV7-2
D: NA
J: TRBJ1-5
size: NA

DNA: TGTGCCATCAGTGATGGGAGGATCGCTAACTATGGCTACACCTTC
CDR3: CAISDGRIANYGYTF
V: TRBV10-3
D: NA
J: TRBJ1-2
size: NA

DNA: TGTGCCAGCAGTCTCTCCCCTGATCGGGGCAATCAGCCCCAGCATTTT
CDR3: CASSLSPDRGNQPQHF
V: TRBV6-6
D: NA
J: TRBJ1-5
size: NA

DNA: TGTGCCAGCAGGACTAACCCTAACTATGGCTACACCTTC
CDR3: CASRTNPNYGYTF
V: TRBV28
D: NA
J: TRBJ1-2
size: NA

DNA: TGTGCCAGCAGTGCAATCCGGGACAGGGAAATTTCTAATTTCGAGCAGTACTTC
CDR3: CASSAIRDREISNFEQYF
V: TRBV2
D: TRBD1
J: TRBJ2-7
size: NA

DNA: TGTGCCAGCAGCCAAGGACAGGGACCCTACGAGCAGTACTTC
CDR3: CASSQGQGPYEQYF
V: TRBV13
D: TRBD1
J: TRBJ2-7
size: NA

DNA: TGTGCCAGCAGCACGGCTAGCGGGATCTACAATGAGCAGTTCTTC
CDR3: CASSTASGIYNEQFF
V: TRBV7-9
D: TRBD2
J: TRBJ2-1
size: NA

DNA: TGCGCCAGCAGCTTGGCTGCGGGAGGGTACAATGAGCAGTTCTTC
CDR3: CASSLAAGGYNEQFF
V: TRBV5-1
D: TRBD2
J: TRBJ2-1
size: NA

DNA: TGTGCCAGCAGCACAGGGCTGACTGAAGCTTTCTTT
CDR3: CASSTGLTEAFF
V: TRBV28
D: NA
J: TRBJ1-1
size: NA

DNA: TGTGCCACCAGCAGAGGGTCAGGGTCCCACGAGCAGTACTTC
CDR3: CATSRGSGSHEQYF
V: TRBV15
D: NA
J: TRBJ2-7
size: NA

DNA: TGTGCCAGCAGTTTCACCAGGGGCAATGAAGCTTTCTTT
CDR3: CASSFTRGNEAFF
V: TRBV27
D: NA
J: TRBJ1-1
size: NA

DNA: TGTGCCAGCATGGGGGCAGGTCTTGGAAATTCACCCCTCCACTTT
CDR3: CASMGAGLGNSPLHF
V: TRBV6-1
D: NA
J: TRBJ1-6
size: once

DNA: TGTGCCAGCAGCGTATATTCCGGGACAGGGGGAAACTATGGCTACACCTTC
CDR3: CASSVYSGTGGNYGYTF
V: TRBV9
D: TRBD1
J: TRBJ1-2
size: once

DNA: TGTGCCAGCAGTGAAGGGCCCGGGACAGTTAACTATGGCTACACCTTC
CDR3: CASSEGPGTVNYGYTF
V: TRBV6-1
D: TRBD1
J: TRBJ1-2
size: few

DNA: TGTGCCAGCAGCTTAGATCGGACAGCATCCTACGAGCAGTACTTC
CDR3: CASSLDRTASYEQYF
V: TRBV11-2
D: NA
J: TRBJ2-7
size: NA

DNA: TGTGCCAGCAGCCCTCGAACAGGGTGGAATCAGCCCCAGCATTTT
CDR3: CASSPRTGWNQPQHF
V: TRBV28
D: NA
J: TRBJ1-5
size: NA

DNA: TGTGCCAGCAGCTTAGTGGCCGCGGGAGGCTACACCTTC
CDR3: CASSLVAAGGYTF
V: TRBV7-2
D: NA
J: TRBJ1-2
size: NA

DNA: TGTGCCAGCAGCTTCCGGACAGGGGGCAATGAGCAGTACTTC
CDR3: CASSFRTGGNEQYF
V: TRBV7-2
D: TRBD1
J: TRBJ2-7
size: few

DNA: TGTGCCAGCAGCCTAGAAGACAGCTATGGCTACACCTTC
CDR3: CASSLEDSYGYTF
V: TRBV5-4
D: NA
J: TRBJ1-2
size: NA

DNA: TGTGCCATCAGTGAACAGGGCTCCTATAATTCACCCCTCCACTTT
CDR3: CAISEQGSYNSPLHF
V: TRBV10-3
D: NA
J: TRBJ1-6
size: NA

DNA: TGTGCCAGCAGCTGGGCCCAGGGACTAGCAAGTTACGAGCAGTACTTC
CDR3: CASSWAQGLASYEQYF
V: TRBV7-9
D: TRBD2
J: TRBJ2-7
size: NA

DNA: TGCGCCAGCACCATGGGGGGGGCTGGGAACACTGAAGCTTTCTTT
CDR3: CASTMGGAGNTEAFF
V: TRBV5-1
D: NA
J: TRBJ1-1
size: NA

DNA: TGCGCCAGCAGTACCGGACAGGCAGACACCGGGGAGCTGTTTTTT
CDR3: CASSTGQADTGELFF
V: TRBV10-1
D: TRBD1
J: TRBJ2-2
size: NA

DNA: TGTGCCAGCAGTAGCCGGGACAGGGGATGGGGGATTCAGTACTTC
CDR3: CASSSRDRGWGIQYF
V: TRBV27
D: TRBD1
J: TRBJ2-4
size: NA

DNA: TGTGCCAGCAGCTTGGATTGGGCAATGGGCTTGGGTGATGTAAGTGGCTACACCTTC
CDR3: CASSLDWAMGLGDVSGYTF
V: TRBV5-6
D: NA
J: TRBJ1-2
size: few

DNA: TGTGCCAGCAGTGTGGGCCTAACCAGCTCTGGGGCCAACGTCCTGACTTTC
CDR3: CASSVGLTSSGANVLTF
V: TRBV6-1
D: NA
J: TRBJ2-6
size: NA

DNA: TGTGCCAGCAGCTTGCGAGGGTTTGAGACCCAGTACTTC
CDR3: CASSLRGFETQYF
V: TRBV5-4
D: NA
J: TRBJ2-5
size: NA

DNA: TGTGCCAGCAGTATGGGCCCTAATGAAAAACTGTTTTTT
CDR3: CASSMGPNEKLFF
V: TRBV7-9
D: NA
J: TRBJ1-4
size: NA

DNA: TGTGCCAGCACCGGGGGGGTTCGGACTAGCGGGGACGAGCAGTACTTC
CDR3: CASTGGVRTSGDEQYF
V: TRBV7-9
D: TRBD2
J: TRBJ2-7
size: NA

DNA: TGTGCCTGGAGTCAGGGCCTAAATCAGCCCCAGCATTTT
CDR3: CAWSQGLNQPQHF
V: TRBV30
D: NA
J: TRBJ1-5
size: NA